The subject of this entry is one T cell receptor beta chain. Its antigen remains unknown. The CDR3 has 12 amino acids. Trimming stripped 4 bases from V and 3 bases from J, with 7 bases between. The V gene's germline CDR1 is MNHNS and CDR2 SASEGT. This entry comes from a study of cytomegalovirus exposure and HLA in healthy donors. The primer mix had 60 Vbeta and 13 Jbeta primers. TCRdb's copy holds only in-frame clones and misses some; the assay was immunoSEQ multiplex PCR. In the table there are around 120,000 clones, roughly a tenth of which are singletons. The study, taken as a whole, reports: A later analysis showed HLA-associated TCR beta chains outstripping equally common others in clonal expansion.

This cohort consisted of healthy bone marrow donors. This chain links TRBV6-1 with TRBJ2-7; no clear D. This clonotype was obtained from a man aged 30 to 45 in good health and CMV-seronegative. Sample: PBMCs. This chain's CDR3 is CASSGRYYEQYF. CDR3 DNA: TGTGCCAGCAGTGGCCGGTACTACGAGCAGTACTTC.